The sequence of this T cell receptor beta chain was determined in a study of CD8+ T cells in alopecia areata. Study details: Treated patients were given oral tofacitinib, which was dosed at 5 to 10 mg twice daily. The drug, tofacitinib, lasted 6 to 18 months, followed by 6 months off drug. The study's findings and limits: With patients, TCR sharing proved less clear than in mice, a difference possibly related to HLA.

As part of sample collection, lesional scalp punch biopsies and peripheral blood were taken from alopecia areata patients. The germline V gene encodes CDR1 MDHEN and CDR2 SYDVKM. The germline V and J ends were trimmed by 3 bases and 2 bases, with 14 bases remaining between them. The CDR3 is made up of 16 amino acids. RNA extraction and reverse transcription yielded cDNA as sequencing template. Assay: immunoSEQ multiplex PCR; the TCRdb copy retains only in-frame clones and omits some. This sample carries 150,000 or so clones, around 47% of them seen once, and the ten largest clones take 6.5% to 7.5%. Concerning this clone: Its antigen is unknown.

The material sequenced was CD4+ T cells sorted from blood. The chain joins TRBV28 to TRBJ1-5, with TRBD1 as a possible D gene (6 bases). The clonotype was recovered from a human donor with alopecia areata. Written as DNA, the CDR3 is TGTGCCAGCAGTTTTAGGGGGAGTGTGGGCAATCAGCCCCAGCATTTT. Residues: CASSFRGSVGNQPQHF.